Sequencing of this T cell receptor (beta chain) was carried out in a study of blood T cell repertoires in COVID-19. Whole-study context: Samples representing acute and convalescent COVID-19 were sourced from the United States, Italy and Spain. T cells, B-cell-depleted T cells, or PBMCs provided the cDNA or gDNA that served as material.

In the authors' methods: The assay estimated nucleated cells by amplifying reference gene primers. The assay was immunoSEQ multiplex PCR, and TCRdb's table has in-frame clones only and misses some. That table furnishes V, J and clone size, whereas the DNA furnished D and trimming. The profile shows over 100,000 clones, more than 80% of them singletons. The source material was peripheral blood. This clonotype originated in a human donor in a cohort sampled during active COVID-19.

CDR3 residues: CASTEGDYTDTQYF. The CDR3 DNA follows: TGTGCCAGCACCGAGGGGGACTACACAGATACGCAGTATTTT. The chain recombines TRBV9 with TRBJ2-3; TRBD2 is a possible D gene (7 bases). Trimming took off 6 bases at V and 2 bases at J, with 13 bases between the two ends. In germline, CDR1 is SGDLS, CDR2 YYNGEE. The CDR3 runs to 14 residues.